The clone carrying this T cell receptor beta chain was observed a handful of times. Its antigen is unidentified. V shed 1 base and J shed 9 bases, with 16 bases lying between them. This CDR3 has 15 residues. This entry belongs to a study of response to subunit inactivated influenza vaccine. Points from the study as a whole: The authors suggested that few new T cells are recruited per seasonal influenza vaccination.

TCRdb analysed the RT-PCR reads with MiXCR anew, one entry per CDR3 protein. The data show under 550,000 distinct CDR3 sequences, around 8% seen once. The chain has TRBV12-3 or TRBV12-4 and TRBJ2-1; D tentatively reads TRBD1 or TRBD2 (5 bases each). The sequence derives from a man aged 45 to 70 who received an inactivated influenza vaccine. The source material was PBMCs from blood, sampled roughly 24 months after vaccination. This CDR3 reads CASSLGGYLVGEQFF. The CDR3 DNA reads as TGTGCCAGCAGTTTAGGGGGGTATTTGGTGGGTGAGCAGTTCTTC.